The rows below give T cell receptor beta chains drawn from one sample of a study of T-cell reconstitution after alpha-beta-depleted transplantation in children. Each CDR3 protein gets one entry after TCRdb re-called the PCR reads with MiXCR. The sample records tens of thousands of distinct CDR3 sequences, roughly 4.9% being singletons. Here the sequenced sample was PBMCs, mostly from graft donor cells, taken 180 days after TCRalphabeta/CD19-depleted stem cell transplant. These receptors were collected from a boy in the first two years of life who had a stem cell transplant for acute myeloid leukemia, so the T cells may come from the graft donor. Both conserved end residues are part of each CDR3. The D gene is left open where the match is weak.

d_gene,v_gene,j_gene,CDR3aa
.,TRBV7-2,TRBJ2-7,CASSFTKGRAYEQYF
TRBD2,TRBV3-1,TRBJ2-1,CASTPGVAGGVNEQFF
.,TRBV20-1,TRBJ1-1,CSAREGGRWGTEAFF
.,TRBV29-1,TRBJ2-7,CSVEGYHSYEQYF
.,TRBV3-1,TRBJ1-5,CASSQDFVTGGSNQPQHF
.,TRBV2,TRBJ2-3,CASRSGGTDTQYF
.,TRBV7-6,TRBJ2-7,CASSLGAERLYEQYF
TRBD2,TRBV20-1,TRBJ2-1,CSARDVAGYNEQFF
.,TRBV28,TRBJ1-6,CASSSGGRPPYNSPLHF
TRBD1,TRBV6-1,TRBJ2-1,CASSVGTGLYNEQFF
.,TRBV24-1,TRBJ2-3,CATSDLEHASTDTQYF
.,TRBV20-1,TRBJ2-7,CSARGDWTASPYEQYF
TRBD1,TRBV19,TRBJ2-7,CASSNRGLPYEQYF
.,TRBV4-3,TRBJ1-1,CASSQGRVANLNTEAFF
.,TRBV30,TRBJ1-5,CAWSVLSLGGNQPQHF
TRBD1,TRBV29-1,TRBJ1-2,CSLDRANYGYTF
.,TRBV5-4,TRBJ2-2,CASSLFLTGELFF
.,TRBV19,TRBJ1-2,CASSPGGYGYTF
.,TRBV20-1,TRBJ2-2,CSARDSYRLNTGELFF
.,TRBV5-6,TRBJ2-1,CASSLDRPVYNEQFF
TRBD1,TRBV12-3/TRBV12-4,TRBJ1-1,CASSPRQGGGFVAEAFF
TRBD2,TRBV7-2,TRBJ2-7,CASSLRLGLAGESEQYF
TRBD1,TRBV12-3/TRBV12-4,TRBJ1-1,CASSFRGQNTEAFF
.,TRBV12-3/TRBV12-4,TRBJ1-1,CASSIQGTEAFF
.,TRBV19,TRBJ2-7,CASSRSNLGYEQYF
.,TRBV28,TRBJ1-5,CASSLEQIDQPQHF
TRBD2,TRBV15,TRBJ2-5,CATSALAGAGETQYF
.,TRBV7-6,TRBJ2-5,CASSRDFQETQYF
.,TRBV4-1,TRBJ1-1,CASSSQGRCGAEAFF
TRBD1,TRBV4-3,TRBJ2-2,CASSRQGAGELFF